The 11 T cell receptor beta chains below were found in one sample sequenced in a study of blood T cell repertoires in COVID-19. The protocol was immunoSEQ multiplex PCR, while the TCRdb copy is restricted to in-frame clones and leaves out a portion. Of 150,000 to 180,000 clones in the sample, about 80% were seen once. Sequenced: peripheral blood. The receptor source for this set is a woman in her sixties or seventies with COVID-19, enrolled during active disease.

The rearrangement joins TRBV5-8 to TRBJ1-1, with D possibly matching TRBD1 (5 bases). Germline values: CDR1 SGHTS, CDR2 YDEGEE. The CDR3 length is 16 residues. The ends were cut back, 0 bases at V and 0 bases at J, with 12 bases in the middle. The CDR3 region has the DNA TGTGCCAGCAGCTTGGTGGGGCGGGGGATGAACACTGAAGCTTTCTTT. Translating gives CASSLVGRGMNTEAFF.

The J gene is TRBJ2-1, the V gene TRBV5-6; no clear D. The CDR3 is 13 residues long. V lost 0 bases, J lost 6 bases, and 7 bases lay in between. Per the germline V gene, CDR1 is SGHDT and CDR2 is YYEEEE. The CDR3 nucleotides are TGTGCCAGCAGCTTGGCCTGGGCCAATGAGCAGTTCTTC. Translation gives CASSLAWANEQFF. The full variable domain, completed using reference TRBV5-6 and TRBJ2-1, is DAGVTQSPTHLIKTRGQQVTLRCSPKSGHDTVSWYQQALGQGPQFIFQYYEEEERQRGNFPDRFSGHQFPNYSSELNVNALLLGDSALYLCASSLAWANEQFFGPGTRLTVL.

The chain uses TRBV10-1 and TRBJ1-3; D not certain. Germline loops: CDR1 WNHNN, CDR2 SYGVQD (reference sequence). The CDR3 consists of 13 residues. V lost 5 bases and J lost 0, with 5 bases in between. The CDR3 bases are TGCGCCAGCAGTTTAAACTCTGGAAACACCATATATTTT. As protein: CASSLNSGNTIYF.

This clone was seen a single time. The same CDR3 can be traced to other DNA sequences in this sample. The V gene is TRBV30, the J gene TRBJ1-5, with D perhaps TRBD1 (6 bases). Germline assignment: CDR1 GTSNPN and CDR2 SVGIG (reference sequence). This CDR3 region has 13 residues. The ends were cut back, 1 base at V and 4 bases at J, with 8 bases in the middle. The CDR3 coding sequence is TGTGCCTGGAGTGCACAGGGAAATCAGCCCCAGCATTTT. This codes for CAWSAQGNQPQHF.

The CDR3 sequence is CASSSGTGSYEQYF. The DNA for the CDR3 is TGCGCCAGCTCCTCCGGGACAGGCTCCTACGAGCAGTACTTC. This chain uses TRBV10-1 with TRBJ2-7, with 8 bases aligning to TRBD1. Germline-derived CDR1 and CDR2 are WNHNN and SYGVQD (reference sequence). Trimming cost V 8 bases and J 0 bases; bases outside gene matches: 6. The CDR3 runs 14 residues.

The chain is built from TRBV9 and TRBJ2-1, with D possibly being TRBD2 (5 bases). The CDR3 is 14 residues long. In germline, CDR1 is SGDLS, CDR2 YYNGEE. Deletions cut 4 bases from V and 9 bases from J, with 17 bases between. This CDR3 reads CASSTGITGGEQFF. The DNA of the CDR3 is TGTGCCAGCAGCACCGGGATCACCGGCGGTGAGCAGTTCTTC.

The rearrangement links TRBV29-1 to TRBJ1-2; tentative D call: TRBD1 (6 bases). V lost 3 bases and J lost 4, with 12 bases in between. This CDR3 is 13 amino acids long. In germline, CDR1 is SQVTM, CDR2 ANQGSEA. As DNA, the CDR3 is TGCAGCGTTGATCACAGGGCTGGCTATGGCTACACCTTC. It yields the protein CSVDHRAGYGYTF.

V is TRBV6-5 and J is TRBJ1-3; no reliable D call. This CDR3 is 15 amino acids long. Trimming shortened V by 0 bases and J by 3 bases, and 9 bases separated the two germline ends. Germline CDR1 is MNHEY and CDR2 is SVGAGI. The CDR3: CASSYSPTVGNTIYF. CDR3 coding DNA: TGTGCCAGCAGTTACTCCCCTACAGTTGGAAACACCATATATTTT.

The CDR3 DNA is TGTGCCAGCAGCCTAAGAAACACCATATATTTT. Protein product: CASSLRNTIYF. The chain couples TRBV9 to TRBJ1-3; no definite D call. The CDR3 runs 11 residues. CDR1 and CDR2 from the germline V gene are SGDLS and YYNGEE. V was clipped by 4 bases and J by 5 bases, with 4 bases between them.

V is TRBV5-6 and J is TRBJ1-5; 11 bases align to TRBD1. The germline V gene encodes CDR1 SGHDT and CDR2 YYEEEE. The CDR3 is made up of 17 amino acids. Unmatched junction bases numbered 5, after V lost 0 bases and J lost 3 bases. CDR3 amino acids: CASSLAGTGGFNQPQHF. The CDR3 nucleotides are TGTGCCAGCAGCTTGGCCGGGACAGGGGGTTTCAATCAGCCCCAGCATTTT.

Comments on this clone: The same CDR3 can be traced to other DNA sequences in this sample. V gene TRBV7-6 combines with J gene TRBJ2-2; no clear D. The germline CDR1 and CDR2 sequences are SGHVS and FNYEAQ. The CDR3 totals 14 residues. The V end was cut by 1 base, the J end by 1 base, with 4 bases between. The CDR3 DNA sequence: TGTGCCAGCAGCTTAGTATTGAACACCGGGGAGCTGTTTTTT. This sequence encodes CASSLVLNTGELFF.